This T cell receptor beta chain originates from a study of T cell repertoires in aging, cancer and after chemotherapy. Across the study: Donor ages fell into six groups from 30 or younger up to 70 or older. The full dataset contained around 8.2 million TCR reads. Paired samples before and after chemotherapy came from glioblastoma patients receiving temozolomide-based therapy.

Multiplex touch-down PCR with TRB-A/B primers amplified rearranged V-D-J TRB sequences. One entry per CDR3 protein results from TCRdb running MiXCR on the multiplex PCR reads. The sample has 3,000 to 4,000 distinct CDR3 sequences; over 25% are singletons. With regard to this clonotype: What it binds is unknown.

Amplification of TCR beta used genomic DNA extracted from peripheral blood. Whole-study results and caveats: In each cancer cohort, median generation probability increased across chemotherapy, suggesting thymic output rebounded.

Germline V CDR1 and CDR2: KGHSH, LQKENI. V was clipped by 5 bases and J by 3 bases, with 17 bases between them. The CDR3 is 15 residues long. The chain is built from TRBV18 and TRBJ2-7; D might be TRBD2 (5 bases). The material sequenced was blood. The receptor's source is a human donor with a solid tumor. As DNA, the CDR3 is TGTGCCAGCTCAATTCCCCCGGGAAACATCTACGAGCAGTACTTC. It yields the protein CASSIPPGNIYEQYF.